These 27 T cell receptor beta chains originate from one sample sequenced in a study of human thymus T cells (dated by TCRdb to about 2020). To prepare the library, the immunoSEQ multiplex PCR assay was applied. TCRdb carries this immuneACCESS record with in-frame sequences only. Its versions omit some clonotypes, under half of them owing to an unresolved V gene in the studies checked, with the rest unexplained. Recorded for this sample are roughly 120,000 clones; over 85% of them occurred a single time. The biggest ten clones account for 0.02% to 0.03% of the sample. The thymus tissue came from surgical resects taken out during corrective cardiac surgery. Sequenced sample: thymus tissue. The receptors originated from a boy under two years old with a congenital heart defect but otherwise immunologically healthy.

The chain couples TRBV28 to TRBJ2-5; D possibly corresponds to TRBD1 (7 bases). CDR1 is MDHEN, CDR2 SYDVKM, per germline. The V gene lost 3 bases and the J gene lost 5 bases, with 19 bases spanning the gap. This CDR3 region has 16 residues. This CDR3 reads CASSFLPGGRQETQYF. The CDR3 DNA follows: TGTGCCAGCAGTTTCCTTCCAGGGGGGCGTCAGGAGACCCAGTACTTC.

V is TRBV5-4 and J is TRBJ2-1; TRBD2 matches at 7 bases. The CDR3 has 17 residues. Germline V gives CDR1 SGHNT, CDR2 YYREEE (reference sequence). J was trimmed by 0 bases and V by 2 bases; bases with no gene match: 8. CDR3 coding DNA: TGTGCCAGCAGCTTTCTCAGCGCGGGGGACTCCTACAATGAGCAGTTCTTC. This codes for CASSFLSAGDSYNEQFF. Based on the CDR3 plus reference TRBV5-4 and TRBJ2-1, the full variable domain is ETGVTQSPTHLIKTRGQQVTLRCSSQSGHNTVSWYQQALGQGPQFIFQYYREEENGRGNFPPRFSGLQFPNYSSELNVNALELDDSALYLCASSFLSAGDSYNEQFFGPGTRLTVL.

CDR3 coding DNA: TGCGCCAGCAGCCAAACCGACAAGGGCGGGTACGAGCAGTACTTC. Translated, it gives CASSQTDKGGYEQYF. The genes are TRBV4-1 and TRBJ2-7, with D possibly being TRBD2 (5 bases). Germline CDR1 is MGHRA and CDR2 is YSYEKL. The CDR3 sequence is 15 residues long. V lost 2 bases and J 4 bases, leaving 15 bases between the germline ends.

CDR3 in DNA: TGTGCCAGCAGTTACTCGCAGACAACCTACGAGCAGTACTTC. It specifies CASSYSQTTYEQYF. This sequence joins TRBV6-5 and TRBJ2-7; D not certain. V was shortened by 0 bases and J by 2 bases, with 8 bases between the two germline ends. This CDR3 contains 14 residues. From germline, CDR1 is MNHEY and CDR2 SVGAGI.

J is TRBJ2-3 and V is TRBV7-8, with 7 bases matching TRBD1. Germline V gene sequence: CDR1 SGHVS, CDR2 FQNEAQ. The CDR3 contains 16 residues. V lost 2 bases and J lost 3; bases outside the gene matches: 8. The CDR3 is CASSLWGQKVTDTQYF. Written as DNA, the CDR3 is TGTGCCAGCAGCTTATGGGGACAGAAGGTGACAGATACGCAGTATTTT.

The chain employs TRBV29-1 and TRBJ2-3; D might be TRBD1 (5 bases). The CDR3 is 8 amino acids. The V gene's germline CDR1 is SQVTM and CDR2 ANQGSEA. Trimming left V 3 bases short and J 15 bases short, with 7 bases between. The CDR3 is CSVDRDYF. The CDR3, as DNA: TGCAGCGTTGACAGGGATTATTTT.

The CDR3 nucleotides read TGTGCCTGGAGTGGTGACAAAAGAGAGACCCAGTACTTC. It yields the protein CAWSGDKRETQYF. The chain links TRBV30 to TRBJ2-5; D gene uncertain. The CDR3 is 13 amino acids. Germline V lookup: CDR1 GTSNPN, CDR2 SVGIG (reference sequence). Trimming removed 1 base at V and 4 bases at J, with 10 bases between.

The rearrangement joins TRBV4-2 to TRBJ2-3; TRBD2 agrees at 7 bases. The CDR3 sequence is 17 residues long. Germline lookup yields CDR1 LGHNA and CDR2 YNFKEQ. The J segment lost 3 bases and the V segment lost 0 bases, leaving 9 bases of the junction unmatched. CDR3 region: CASSQDGSGGLTDTQYF. CDR3 nucleotides: TGTGCCAGCAGCCAAGATGGTTCGGGGGGACTTACAGATACGCAGTATTTT.

The rearrangement joins TRBV19 to TRBJ1-1; D is undetermined. Germline V gene lookup returns CDR1 LNHDA and CDR2 SQIVND (reference sequence). This CDR3 has 13 amino acids. The V end lost 0 bases, the J end lost 1 base, and 3 bases lay between the germline ends. The CDR3 DNA is TGTGCCAGTAGTATAGAGCCGAACACTGAAGCTTTCTTT. This encodes CASSIEPNTEAFF.

The chain is built from TRBV7-2 and TRBJ2-7, with 11 bases lining up with TRBD1. V gave up 1 base and J gave up 3 bases; unmatched junction bases: 5. Germline V lookup: CDR1 SGHTA, CDR2 FQGNSA. This CDR3 spans 16 amino acids. For the CDR3, the DNA is TGTGCCAGCAGCTTAGTAGGGGACAGGGGGGGCTACGAGCAGTACTTC. It yields the protein CASSLVGDRGGYEQYF.

The J gene is TRBJ2-3, the V gene TRBV4-2; 13 bases map to TRBD2. Germline CDR1 and CDR2: LGHNA and YNFKEQ. Trimming took 1 base from V and 4 from J; bases not matched to a gene: 5. The CDR3 runs to 17 residues. The CDR3 here is CASSQAGTSGVPDTQYF. In DNA, the CDR3 is TGTGCCAGCAGCCAAGCCGGGACTAGCGGGGTACCAGATACGCAGTATTTT.

This chain uses TRBV7-9 with TRBJ2-3, with 7 nucleotides matching TRBD1. The CDR3 runs 15 residues. Germline lookup yields CDR1 SEHNR and CDR2 FQNEAQ (reference sequence). V was clipped by 5 bases and J by 0 bases; unmatched bases: 5. CDR3: CASSPGTVSTDTQYF. CDR3 DNA sequence: TGTGCCAGCAGCCCGGGGACAGTAAGCACAGATACGCAGTATTTT. Supplemented by reference TRBV7-9 and TRBJ2-3, the full variable domain reads DTGVSQNPRHKITKRGQNVTFRCDPISEHNRLYWYRQTLGQGPEFLTYFQNEAQLEKSRLLSDRFSAERPKGSFSTLEIQRTEQGDSAMYLCASSPGTVSTDTQYFGPGTRLTVL.

This clone turned up a few times. The chain couples TRBV12-5 to TRBJ1-2; D gene ambiguous. This CDR3 spans 12 amino acids. Germline V gene sequence: CDR1 LGHNT, CDR2 FRNRAP. V shed 9 bases and J shed 3 bases, with 11 bases lying between them. The CDR3 DNA is TGTGCTAGGGAGAACGGATACTATGGCTACACCTTC. Amino acids: CARENGYYGYTF.

The chain combines TRBV5-1 with TRBJ2-3, with 11 bases matching TRBD2. Trimming cost V 2 bases and J 6 bases; bases outside gene matches: 20. The germline V gene encodes CDR1 SGHRS and CDR2 YFSETQ. This CDR3 has 20 residues. CDR3 residues: CASSFLAGGREVSDVDTQYF. CDR3 nucleotides: TGCGCCAGCAGCTTCCTAGCGGGGGGCCGAGAGGTATCGGACGTGGATACGCAGTATTTT.

This clone was seen once. The rearrangement uses TRBV5-4 and TRBJ1-2, with D unclear. This CDR3 spans 15 amino acids. Germline-derived CDR1 and CDR2 are SGHNT and YYREEE (reference sequence). Trimming left V 3 bases short and J 2 bases short, with 14 bases between. CDR3 DNA: TGTGCCAGCAGCTCGACTGATCCTCGGAACTATGGCTACACCTTC. Translating it yields CASSSTDPRNYGYTF.

V usage is TRBV11-3 and J usage is TRBJ1-1, with D maybe TRBD1 (5 bases). CDR3 length equals 15 residues. Trimming removed 5 bases from V and 0 bases from J, with 13 bases in between. CDR1 is SGHNT and CDR2 is YENEEA in the germline V gene. The CDR3 DNA sequence: TGTGCCAGCAGCCTGCCGGGGACCATGAACACTGAAGCTTTCTTT. Its protein product is CASSLPGTMNTEAFF.

This clone came up once. The chain couples TRBV28 to TRBJ2-5, with D unclear. The germline gives CDR1 MDHEN, CDR2 SYDVKM. The CDR3 has 14 residues. V was shortened by 3 bases and J by 4 bases, with 12 bases between the two germline ends. CDR3 nucleotide sequence: TGTGCCAGCAGTTTTTGGGGTGACGGAGAGACCCAGTACTTC. As protein: CASSFWGDGETQYF.

V is TRBV2 and J is TRBJ2-5; D not certain. The CDR3 spans 16 residues. Germline loops: CDR1 SNHLY, CDR2 FYNNEI. Trimming took 3 bases from V and 1 from J, leaving 15 bases between them. In DNA, the CDR3 is TGTGCCAGCAGTGAGTTTCTGGGCCGATTCCAAGAGACCCAGTACTTC. Protein product: CASSEFLGRFQETQYF.

CDR3 DNA sequence: TGTGCCAGTAGAGAAACATTTTCCCCTTTGGGCCAGCCCCAGCATTTT. It specifies CASRETFSPLGQPQHF. J is TRBJ1-5 and V is TRBV19; D remains unclear. CDR1 is LNHDA, CDR2 SQIVND, per germline (reference sequence). This CDR3 comprises 16 residues. With 6 bases removed from V and 7 bases from J, the gap between germline ends came to 22 bases.

The chain combines TRBV11-2 with TRBJ2-7; no reliable D call. Trimming left V 4 bases short and J 3 bases short, with 10 bases between. There are 13 residues in the CDR3. Germline loops: CDR1 SGHAT, CDR2 FQNNGV. The CDR3 nucleotides are TGTGCCAGCAGCTGGGCCCAAGACTACGAGCAGTACTTC. It codes for CASSWAQDYEQYF.

The rearrangement joins TRBV9 to TRBJ1-2; D ambiguous. The V end lost 6 bases, the J end lost 0 bases, and 18 bases lay between the germline ends. The germline V gene has CDR1 SGDLS and CDR2 YYNGEE. The CDR3 has 16 residues. CDR3 loop: CASIIVGEWANYGYTF. The CDR3 DNA follows: TGTGCCAGCATCATTGTCGGGGAATGGGCTAACTATGGCTACACCTTC.

The chain joins TRBV5-1 to TRBJ1-1; TRBD1 matches 7 bases. The CDR3 has 15 amino acids. After removal of 0 bases from V and 11 bases from J, the junction contained 13 bases not matched to a gene. CDR1 and CDR2 (germline): SGHRS, YFSETQ. This CDR3 is CASSLARDSQNTAFF. CDR3 coding DNA: TGCGCCAGCAGCTTGGCAAGGGACAGCCAAAACACGGCTTTCTTT.

The chain uses TRBV7-9 and TRBJ2-7, with 9 bases fitting TRBD1. CDR3 length: 15 amino acids. V shed 5 bases and J 4 bases; nucleotides not matched to a gene: 9. CDR1 and CDR2 from the germline V gene are SEHNR and FQNEAQ (reference sequence). The DNA for the CDR3 is TGTGCCAGCAGCATCACCGGGACAGGGACGTACGAGCAGTACTTC. Translation gives CASSITGTGTYEQYF. Full variable domain (missing parts from reference TRBV7-9 and TRBJ2-7): DTGVSQNPRHKITKRGQNVTFRCDPISEHNRLYWYRQTLGQGPEFLTYFQNEAQLEKSRLLSDRFSAERPKGSFSTLEIQRTEQGDSAMYLCASSITGTGTYEQYFGPGTRLTVT.

This sequence joins TRBV4-1 and TRBJ1-5, with D tentatively TRBD1 (6 bases). The CDR3 consists of 14 residues. Germline lookup yields CDR1 MGHRA and CDR2 YSYEKL. Trimming shortened V by 4 bases and J by 11 bases, and 18 bases separated the two germline ends. The CDR3 coding sequence is TGCGCCAGCAGCCGTGAAGACGGACAGTCGTCCCAGCATTTT. It yields the protein CASSREDGQSSQHF.

J is TRBJ2-7 and V is TRBV2; TRBD1 is a possible D gene (6 bases). Deletions cut 4 bases from V and 3 bases from J, with 19 bases between. CDR1 is SNHLY and CDR2 is FYNNEI in the germline V gene. The CDR3 loop spans 16 amino acids. The DNA of the CDR3 is TGTGCCAGCAGTGGGTCGCGGACAGTGGGGTACTACGAGCAGTACTTC. It encodes CASSGSRTVGYYEQYF.

The V and J genes are TRBV5-1 and TRBJ2-7; D perhaps matches TRBD1 (5 bases). Per the germline V gene, CDR1 is SGHRS and CDR2 is YFSETQ. This CDR3 has 17 amino acids. V was clipped by 0 bases and J by 5 bases, with 21 bases between them. Written as DNA, the CDR3 is TGCGCCAGCAGCTTGGCCATGTGGGCGACACAGGCAGACGAGCAGTACTTC. Translated: CASSLAMWATQADEQYF.

The gene calls are TRBV5-5 and TRBJ1-1; weak D call: TRBD1 (6 bases). The germline V gene encodes CDR1 SGHKS and CDR2 YYEKEE (reference sequence). The CDR3 extends over 15 amino acids. Trimming took 5 bases from V and 0 from J, leaving 14 bases between them. CDR3 sequence: CASSYSDRMNTEAFF. The CDR3 bases are TGTGCCAGCAGTTATTCGGACAGAATGAACACTGAAGCTTTCTTT.